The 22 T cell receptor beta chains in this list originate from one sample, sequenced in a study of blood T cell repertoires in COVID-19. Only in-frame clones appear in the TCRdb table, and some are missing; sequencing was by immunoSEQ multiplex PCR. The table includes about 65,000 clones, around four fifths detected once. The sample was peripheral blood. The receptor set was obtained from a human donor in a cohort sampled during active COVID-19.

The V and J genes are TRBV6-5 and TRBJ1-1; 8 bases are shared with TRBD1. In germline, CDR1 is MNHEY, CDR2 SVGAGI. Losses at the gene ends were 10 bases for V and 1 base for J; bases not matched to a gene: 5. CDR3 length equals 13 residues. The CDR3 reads CATRDRWNTEAFF. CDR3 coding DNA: TGTGCCACCAGGGACAGGTGGAACACTGAAGCTTTCTTT.

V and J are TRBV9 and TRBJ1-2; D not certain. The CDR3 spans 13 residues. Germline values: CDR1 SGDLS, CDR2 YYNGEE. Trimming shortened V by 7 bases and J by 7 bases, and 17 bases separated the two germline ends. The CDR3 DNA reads TGTGCCAGCCAAAGTGGGCTCCGGTCTGGCTACACCTTC. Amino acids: CASQSGLRSGYTF.

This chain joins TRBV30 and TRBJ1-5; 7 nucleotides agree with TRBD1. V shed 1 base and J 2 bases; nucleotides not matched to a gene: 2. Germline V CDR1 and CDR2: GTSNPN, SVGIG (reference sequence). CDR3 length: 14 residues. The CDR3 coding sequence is TGTGCCTGGAGTGCTGGACAGGGCAATCAGCCCCAGCATTTT. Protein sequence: CAWSAGQGNQPQHF.

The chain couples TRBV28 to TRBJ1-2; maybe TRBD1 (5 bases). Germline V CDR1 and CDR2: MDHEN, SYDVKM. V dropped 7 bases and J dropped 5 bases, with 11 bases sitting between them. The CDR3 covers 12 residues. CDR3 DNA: TGTGCCAGCAACGCCGGGGGGTATGGCTACACCTTC. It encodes CASNAGGYGYTF.

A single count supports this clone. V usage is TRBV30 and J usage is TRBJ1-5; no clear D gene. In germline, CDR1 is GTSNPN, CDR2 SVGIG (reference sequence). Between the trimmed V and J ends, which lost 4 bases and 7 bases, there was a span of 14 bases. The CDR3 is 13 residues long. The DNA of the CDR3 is TGTGCCTGGAACTACGGCTTCGGGCAGCCCCAGCATTTT. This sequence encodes CAWNYGFGQPQHF.

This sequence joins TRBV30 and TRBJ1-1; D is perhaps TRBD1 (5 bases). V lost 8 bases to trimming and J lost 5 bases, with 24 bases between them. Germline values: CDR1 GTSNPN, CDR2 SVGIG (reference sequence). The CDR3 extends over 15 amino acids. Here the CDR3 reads CAALQGLTRGTEAFF. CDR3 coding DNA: TGTGCCGCCCTTCAGGGTCTCACACGGGGGACTGAAGCTTTCTTT.

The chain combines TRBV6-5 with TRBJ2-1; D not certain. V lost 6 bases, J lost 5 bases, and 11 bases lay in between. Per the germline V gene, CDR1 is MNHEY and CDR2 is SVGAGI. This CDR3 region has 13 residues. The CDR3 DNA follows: TGTGCCAGCAGACGCCTCAGGCACAATGAGCAGTTCTTC. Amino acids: CASRRLRHNEQFF.

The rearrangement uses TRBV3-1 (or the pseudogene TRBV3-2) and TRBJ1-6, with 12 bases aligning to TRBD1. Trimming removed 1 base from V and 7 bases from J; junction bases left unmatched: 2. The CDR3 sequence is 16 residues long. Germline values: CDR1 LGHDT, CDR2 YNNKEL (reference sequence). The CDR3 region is CASSQGDRGRNSPLHF. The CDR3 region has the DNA TGTGCCAGCAGCCAAGGGGACAGGGGGCGGAATTCACCCCTCCACTTT.

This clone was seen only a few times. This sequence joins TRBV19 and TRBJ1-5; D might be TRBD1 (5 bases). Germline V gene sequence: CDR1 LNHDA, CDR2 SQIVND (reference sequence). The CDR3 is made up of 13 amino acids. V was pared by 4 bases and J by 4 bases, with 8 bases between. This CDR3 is CASSNRNNQPQHF. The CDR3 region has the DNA TGTGCCAGTAGTAACAGGAATAATCAGCCCCAGCATTTT.

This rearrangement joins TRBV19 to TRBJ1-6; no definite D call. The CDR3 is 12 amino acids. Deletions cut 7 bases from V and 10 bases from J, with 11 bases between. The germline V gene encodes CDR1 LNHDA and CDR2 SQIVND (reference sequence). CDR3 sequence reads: CASKFGRSPLHF. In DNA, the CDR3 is TGTGCCAGTAAATTCGGGAGGTCACCCCTCCACTTT.

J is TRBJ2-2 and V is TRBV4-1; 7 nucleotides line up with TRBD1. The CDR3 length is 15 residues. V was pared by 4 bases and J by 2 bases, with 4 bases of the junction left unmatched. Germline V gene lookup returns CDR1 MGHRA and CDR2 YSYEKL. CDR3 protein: CASSRGQLNTGELFF. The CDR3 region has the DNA TGCGCCAGCAGCCGGGGACAGCTAAACACCGGGGAGCTGTTTTTT.

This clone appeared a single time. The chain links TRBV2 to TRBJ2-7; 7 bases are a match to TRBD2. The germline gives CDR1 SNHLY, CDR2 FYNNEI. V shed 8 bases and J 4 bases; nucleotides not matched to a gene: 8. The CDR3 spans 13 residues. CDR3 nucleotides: TGTGCCAGCGGAAAGCGGGGATCTTACGAGCAGTACTTC. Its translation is CASGKRGSYEQYF.

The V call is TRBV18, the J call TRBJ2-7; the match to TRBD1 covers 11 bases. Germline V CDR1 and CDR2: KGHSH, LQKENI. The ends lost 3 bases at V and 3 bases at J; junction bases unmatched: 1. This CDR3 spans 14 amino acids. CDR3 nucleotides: TGTGCCAGCTCACCGGACAGGGGGCTCTACGAGCAGTACTTC. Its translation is CASSPDRGLYEQYF.

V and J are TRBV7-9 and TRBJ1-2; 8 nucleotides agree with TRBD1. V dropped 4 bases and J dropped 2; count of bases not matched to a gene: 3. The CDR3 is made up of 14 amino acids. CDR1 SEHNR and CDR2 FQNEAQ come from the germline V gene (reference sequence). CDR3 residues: CASSWGTGNYGYTF. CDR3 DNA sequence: TGTGCCAGCAGCTGGGGGACAGGAAACTATGGCTACACCTTC.

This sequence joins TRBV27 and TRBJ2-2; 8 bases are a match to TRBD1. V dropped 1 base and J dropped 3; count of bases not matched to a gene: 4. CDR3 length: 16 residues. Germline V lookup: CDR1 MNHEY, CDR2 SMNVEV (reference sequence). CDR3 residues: CASSLLQGAHTGELFF. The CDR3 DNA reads TGTGCCAGCAGTTTATTGCAGGGGGCCCACACCGGGGAGCTGTTTTTT.

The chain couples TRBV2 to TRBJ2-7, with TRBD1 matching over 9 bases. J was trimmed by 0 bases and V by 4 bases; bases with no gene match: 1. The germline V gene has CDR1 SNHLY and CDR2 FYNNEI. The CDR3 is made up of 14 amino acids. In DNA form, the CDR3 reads TGTGCCAGCAGTGGGGGACAGGGCTCCTACGAGCAGTACTTC. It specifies CASSGGQGSYEQYF.

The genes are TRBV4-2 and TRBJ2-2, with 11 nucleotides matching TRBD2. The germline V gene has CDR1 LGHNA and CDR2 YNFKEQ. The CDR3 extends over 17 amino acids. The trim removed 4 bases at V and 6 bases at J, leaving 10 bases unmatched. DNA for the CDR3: TGTGCCAGCAGCCTACTCTTTAGCGGGGGGGCCGCCGGGGAGCTGTTTTTT. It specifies CASSLLFSGGAAGELFF.

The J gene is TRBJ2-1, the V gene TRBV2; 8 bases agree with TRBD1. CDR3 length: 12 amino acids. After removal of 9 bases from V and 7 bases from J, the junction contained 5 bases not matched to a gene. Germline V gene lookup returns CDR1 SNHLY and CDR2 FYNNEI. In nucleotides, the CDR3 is TGTGCCAGTGGACAGGGCCTTAATGAGCAGTTCTTC. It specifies CASGQGLNEQFF.

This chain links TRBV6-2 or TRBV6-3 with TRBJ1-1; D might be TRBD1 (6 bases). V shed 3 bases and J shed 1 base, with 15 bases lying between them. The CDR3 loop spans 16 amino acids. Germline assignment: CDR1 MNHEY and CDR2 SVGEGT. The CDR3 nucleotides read TGTGCCAGCAGTTATAGCGGGGGGCTCACGAACACTGAAGCTTTCTTT. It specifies CASSYSGGLTNTEAFF.

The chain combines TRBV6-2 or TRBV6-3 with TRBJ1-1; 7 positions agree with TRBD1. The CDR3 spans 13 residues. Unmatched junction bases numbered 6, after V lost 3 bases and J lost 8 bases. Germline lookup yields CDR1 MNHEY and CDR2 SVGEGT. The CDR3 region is CASSYTGQKEAFF. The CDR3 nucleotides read TGTGCCAGCAGTTATACGGGACAGAAAGAAGCTTTCTTT.

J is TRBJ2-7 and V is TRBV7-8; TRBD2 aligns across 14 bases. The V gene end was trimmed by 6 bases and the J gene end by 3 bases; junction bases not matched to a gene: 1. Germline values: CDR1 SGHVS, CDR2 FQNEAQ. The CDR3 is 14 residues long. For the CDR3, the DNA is TGTGCCAGCAGAGGGACTAGCGGGGGCTACGAGCAGTACTTC. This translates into CASRGTSGGYEQYF.

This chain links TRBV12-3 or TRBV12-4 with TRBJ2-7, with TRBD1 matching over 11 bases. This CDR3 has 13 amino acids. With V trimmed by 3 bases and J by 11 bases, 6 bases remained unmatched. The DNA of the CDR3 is TGTGCCAGCAGTTTTGGGACAGGGGGGAGAGAGTACTTC. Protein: CASSFGTGGREYF.